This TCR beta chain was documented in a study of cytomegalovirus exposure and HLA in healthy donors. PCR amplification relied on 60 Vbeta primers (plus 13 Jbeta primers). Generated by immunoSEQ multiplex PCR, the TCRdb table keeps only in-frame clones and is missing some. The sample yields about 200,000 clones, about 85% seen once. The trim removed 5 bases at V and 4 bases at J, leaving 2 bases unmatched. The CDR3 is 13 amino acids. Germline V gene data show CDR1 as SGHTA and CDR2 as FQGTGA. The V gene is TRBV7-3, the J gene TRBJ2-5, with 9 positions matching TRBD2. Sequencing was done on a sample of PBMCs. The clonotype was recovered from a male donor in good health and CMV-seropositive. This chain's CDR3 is CASSDSGRETQYF. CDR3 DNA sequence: TGTGCCAGCAGCGATAGCGGGAGAGAGACCCAGTACTTC.